The 8 T cell receptor beta chains in this list originate from one sample, sequenced in a study of blood T cell repertoires in COVID-19. Repertoires were generated with immunoSEQ multiplex PCR, while TCRdb's copy carries only in-frame clones and drops some. The sample lists roughly 160,000 clones, over 70% occurring once. The sequenced sample was PBMCs or T cells enriched from blood (not recorded which). All receptors derive from a middle-aged woman with acute COVID-19.

This clone appeared once. The chain carries TRBV5-1 and TRBJ1-1; weak D call: TRBD1 (5 bases). The CDR3 contains 13 residues. The V gene's germline CDR1 is SGHRS and CDR2 YFSETQ. V was trimmed by 3 bases and J by 4 bases, leaving 10 bases between them. In DNA form, the CDR3 reads TGCGCCAGCAGCTCAGGGCCGGCCACTGAAGCTTTCTTT. Amino acid sequence: CASSSGPATEAFF. Together with reference TRBV5-1 and TRBJ1-1, the CDR3 gives the full variable domain: KAGVTQTPRYLIKTRGQQVTLSCSPISGHRSVSWYQQTPGQGLQFLFEYFSETQRNKGNFPGRFSGRQFSNSRSEMNVSTLELGDSALYLCASSSGPATEAFFGQGTRLTVV.

The chain joins TRBV2 to TRBJ2-2; 9 positions agree with TRBD1. J gave up 4 bases and V 5 bases, and 11 bases lay outside the gene matches. The CDR3 extends over 17 amino acids. Germline V gives CDR1 SNHLY, CDR2 FYNNEI. The CDR3 loop reads CASSPTRPGQGTGELFF. The DNA of the CDR3 is TGTGCCAGCAGTCCGACTCGTCCGGGACAGGGCACCGGGGAGCTGTTTTTT.

The chain combines TRBV21-1 with TRBJ2-7; the D segment call TRBD1 is taken from the table without a DNA check. TRBV21-1 is noted as a pseudogene. CDR3 length: 11 amino acids. The CDR3 region is CASSDSYEQYV. DNA for the CDR3: TGTGCCAGCAGCGACAGCTACGAGCAGTACGTC.

CDR3 loop: CASSHQRGRGSGANVLTF. The CDR3 DNA follows: TGTGCCAGCAGCCATCAGCGAGGCCGGGGCTCTGGGGCCAACGTCCTGACTTTC. This chain links TRBV7-9 with TRBJ2-6; D may be TRBD2 (5 bases). The CDR3 spans 18 residues. V was shortened by 5 bases and J by 0 bases, with 17 bases between the two germline ends. Looked up from germline, CDR1 is SEHNR and CDR2 is FQNEAQ (reference sequence).

J is TRBJ1-1 and V is TRBV27; 8 bases agree with TRBD1. Germline-derived CDR1 and CDR2 are MNHEY and SMNVEV (reference sequence). The length of the CDR3 is 15 residues. V shed 4 bases, J shed 1 base, and the junction held 5 bases outside the gene matches. CDR3 in amino acids: CASSSQGAGNTEAFF. The CDR3 DNA is TGTGCCAGCAGTTCTCAGGGGGCGGGGAACACTGAAGCTTTCTTT.

The chain joins TRBV19 to TRBJ2-5, with 9 bases that match TRBD2. CDR1 and CDR2 from the germline V gene are LNHDA and SQIVND (reference sequence). The J segment lost 4 bases and the V segment lost 3 bases, leaving 18 bases of the junction unmatched. The CDR3 contains 19 residues. The CDR3 sequence: CASSILAIGSGSRGETQYF. The CDR3, as DNA: TGTGCCAGTAGTATTTTAGCTATAGGTAGCGGGAGTCGAGGAGAGACCCAGTACTTC.

This chain connects TRBV3-1 (or the pseudogene TRBV3-2) to TRBJ2-3; D not certain. V was shortened by 4 bases and J by 4 bases, with 6 bases between the two germline ends. Germline V gene lookup returns CDR1 LGHDT and CDR2 YNNKEL (reference sequence). The CDR3 spans 12 residues. CDR3 loop: CASSRAADTQYF. In DNA form, the CDR3 reads TGTGCCAGCAGCCGAGCTGCAGATACGCAGTATTTT.

J is TRBJ2-5 and V is TRBV5-4; TRBD2 matches 7 bases. This CDR3 region has 14 residues. Germline V gene sequence: CDR1 SGHNT, CDR2 YYREEE (reference sequence). V lost 4 bases to trimming and J lost 3 bases; unmatched junction nucleotides: 6. Here the CDR3 DNA reads TGTGCCAGCAGCGGCGGGACTACCGAAGAGACCCAGTACTTC. This gives the protein CASSGGTTEETQYF.